Presented here are 7 T cell receptor beta chains from one specimen sequenced in a study of shared T cell receptors in the human thymus. The table came from immunoSEQ multiplex PCR; TCRdb's copy has only in-frame clones and leaves some out. Here the sample spans 700,000 or so clones, roughly 85% being singletons. These sequences were also reported in another study, on human thymus T cells.

Sequencing was performed on thymocytes. The receptors were sampled from a girl under two years old with a congenital heart defect.

This chain links TRBV5-4 with TRBJ1-2, with TRBD1 matching over 10 bases. Germline values: CDR1 SGHNT, CDR2 YYREEE (reference sequence). The CDR3 length is 15 residues. Losses at the gene ends were 5 bases for V and 5 bases for J; bases not matched to a gene: 9. The CDR3 sequence: CASSSRQGALYGYTF. The CDR3 nucleotides read TGTGCCAGCAGTTCCCGACAGGGGGCGCTTTATGGCTACACCTTC.

The chain links TRBV2 to TRBJ1-2; 8 positions agree with TRBD1. CDR1 and CDR2 from the germline V gene are SNHLY and FYNNEI. CDR3 length equals 14 residues. V shed 4 bases and J 6 bases; nucleotides not matched to a gene: 7. CDR3 loop: CASSGQGFSNGYTF. Written as DNA, the CDR3 is TGTGCCAGCAGTGGACAGGGGTTTTCTAATGGCTACACCTTC.

The rearrangement links TRBV11-2 to TRBJ2-1; a possible D gene is TRBD2 (5 bases). The CDR3 has 16 amino acids. Germline assignment: CDR1 SGHAT and CDR2 FQNNGV. V was cut by 11 bases and J by 0 bases, with 20 bases left in between. In DNA, the CDR3 is TGTGCCTCTGAATCACGGGGTCAAAGCTCCTACAATGAGCAGTTCTTC. Translating gives CASESRGQSSYNEQFF.

V and J are TRBV7-2 and TRBJ1-1; 9 nucleotides align to TRBD1. V gave up 1 base and J gave up 1 base; unmatched junction bases: 13. The CDR3 is made up of 19 amino acids. CDR1 and CDR2 (germline): SGHTA, FQGNSA. CDR3 sequence: CASSLGGQGTPSPNTEAFF. The CDR3 nucleotides are TGTGCCAGCAGCTTAGGGGGACAGGGAACGCCTTCCCCGAACACTGAAGCTTTCTTT.

This chain links TRBV2 with TRBJ2-3, with 7 bases identical to TRBD2. Unmatched junction bases numbered 7, after V lost 8 bases and J lost 2 bases. This CDR3 is 14 amino acids long. CDR1 is SNHLY, CDR2 FYNNEI, per germline. This CDR3 reads CASEASGYTDTQYF. The CDR3 DNA sequence: TGTGCCAGCGAGGCTAGCGGATACACAGATACGCAGTATTTT.

V and J are TRBV5-1 and TRBJ2-7; tentative D call: TRBD2 (7 bases). The CDR3 consists of 16 residues. CDR1 is SGHRS and CDR2 is YFSETQ in the germline V gene. V was trimmed by 4 bases and J by 1 base, leaving 18 bases between them. CDR3 sequence (DNA): TGCGCCAGCAGCCACTTTGGGAGGGGGGTATCCTACGAGCAGTACTTC. It is translated as CASSHFGRGVSYEQYF.

Note on this clone: Other DNA sequences in the same sample also yield this CDR3. This chain uses TRBV5-1 with TRBJ1-1, with TRBD1 matching 8 bases. The CDR3 sequence is 14 residues long. Germline CDR1 and CDR2: SGHRS and YFSETQ. J was trimmed by 3 bases and V by 0 bases; bases with no gene match: 1. CDR3 nucleotides: TGCGCCAGCAGCTTGGACAGGGGGGACACTGAAGCTTTCTTT. Its translation is CASSLDRGDTEAFF.